This T cell receptor (beta chain) was obtained from a study of blood T cells in healthy people across ages. The study, taken as a whole, reports: The fall in TCR beta diversity per million T cells was roughly linear with age.

With regard to this clonotype: Its antigen is not known.

The use of a sample-barcoded 5' primer and a J-beta primer mix characterized a second PCR of roughly 7 to 12 cycles. TCRdb redid the calling of the 5' RACE reads with MiXCR, one entry per CDR3 protein. The table has about 1.5 million distinct CDR3 sequences, approximately 42% seen once. CDR3 length: 12 residues. CDR1 SNHLY and CDR2 FYNNEI come from the germline V gene. The V gene lost 6 bases and the J gene lost 9 bases, with 14 bases spanning the gap. The chain employs TRBV2 and TRBJ1-1; D possibly corresponds to TRBD1 (5 bases). The receptor's source is a young woman in good health. The specimen sequenced was blood. In DNA form, the CDR3 reads TGTGCCAGCAGCGGGGACGGGCTCAAAGCTTTCTTT. It translates to CASSGDGLKAFF. Drawing the rest from reference TRBV2 and TRBJ1-1, the complete variable domain is EPEVTQTPSHQVTQMGQEVILRCVPISNHLYFYWYRQILGQKVEFLVSFYNNEISEKSEIFDDQFSVERPDGSNFTLKIRSTKLEDSAMYFCASSGDGLKAFFGQGTRLTVV.